The present T cell receptor (beta chain) was sequenced within a study of cytomegalovirus exposure and HLA in healthy donors. Study context: The Caucasian-associated ancestry cluster held around 81% of some 420 genotyped donors.

PCR involved 60 Vbeta and 13 Jbeta primers. This table comes from immunoSEQ multiplex PCR, and its TCRdb copy is limited to in-frame clones, with some not included. The listing records roughly 53,000 clones. Germline-derived CDR1 and CDR2 are ENHRY and SYGVKD. CDR3 length: 16 residues. V dropped 6 bases and J dropped 6; count of bases not matched to a gene: 13. The source material was PBMCs. The rearrangement links TRBV10-3 to TRBJ1-2; 10 bases map to TRBD1. The TCR sequence derives from a female donor in good health and CMV-seronegative. CDR3 residues: CAISPHRQGAKDGYTF. The CDR3, as DNA: TGTGCCATCAGCCCTCACCGACAGGGGGCTAAGGATGGCTACACCTTC.